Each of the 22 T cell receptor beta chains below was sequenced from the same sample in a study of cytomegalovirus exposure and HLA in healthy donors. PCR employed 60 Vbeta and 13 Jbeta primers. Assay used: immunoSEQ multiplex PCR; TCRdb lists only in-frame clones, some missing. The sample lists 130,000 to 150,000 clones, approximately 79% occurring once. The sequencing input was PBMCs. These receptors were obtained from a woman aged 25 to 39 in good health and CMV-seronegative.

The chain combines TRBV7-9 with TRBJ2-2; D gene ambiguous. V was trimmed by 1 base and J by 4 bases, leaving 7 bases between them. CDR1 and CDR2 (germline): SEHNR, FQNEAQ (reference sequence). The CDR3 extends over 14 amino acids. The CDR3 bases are TGTGCCAGCAGCTTAGTACTTCGCACCGGGGAGCTGTTTTTT. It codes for CASSLVLRTGELFF.

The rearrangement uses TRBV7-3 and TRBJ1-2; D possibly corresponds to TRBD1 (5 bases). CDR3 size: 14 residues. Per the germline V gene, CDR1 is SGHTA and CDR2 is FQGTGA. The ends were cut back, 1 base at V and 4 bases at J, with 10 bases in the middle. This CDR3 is CASSLIDSPYGYTF. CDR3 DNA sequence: TGTGCCAGCAGCTTAATCGACAGCCCCTATGGCTACACCTTC.

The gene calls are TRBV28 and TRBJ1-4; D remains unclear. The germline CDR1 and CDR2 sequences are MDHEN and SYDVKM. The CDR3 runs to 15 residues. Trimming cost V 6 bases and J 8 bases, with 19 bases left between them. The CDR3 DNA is TGTGCCAGCAGCTCCTGGGCCCTCCGGGAAGAAAAACTGTTTTTT. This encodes CASSSWALREEKLFF.

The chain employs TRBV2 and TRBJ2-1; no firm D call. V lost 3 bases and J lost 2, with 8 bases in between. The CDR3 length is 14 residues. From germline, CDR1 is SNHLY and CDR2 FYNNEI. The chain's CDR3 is CASSDSETYNEQFF. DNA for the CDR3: TGTGCCAGCAGTGACAGCGAGACCTACAATGAGCAGTTCTTC. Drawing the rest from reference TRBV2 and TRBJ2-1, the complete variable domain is EPEVTQTPSHQVTQMGQEVILRCVPISNHLYFYWYRQILGQKVEFLVSFYNNEISEKSEIFDDQFSVERPDGSNFTLKIRSTKLEDSAMYFCASSDSETYNEQFFGPGTRLTVL.

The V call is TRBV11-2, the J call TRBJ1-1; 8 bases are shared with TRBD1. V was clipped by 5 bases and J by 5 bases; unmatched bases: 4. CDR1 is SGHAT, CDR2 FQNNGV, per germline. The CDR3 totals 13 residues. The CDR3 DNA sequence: TGTGCCAGCAGCATGACAGGGGAAACTGAAGCTTTCTTT. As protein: CASSMTGETEAFF.

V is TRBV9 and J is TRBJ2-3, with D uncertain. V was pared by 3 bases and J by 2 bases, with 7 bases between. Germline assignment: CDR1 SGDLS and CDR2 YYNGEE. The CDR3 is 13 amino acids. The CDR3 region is CASSGELTDTQYF. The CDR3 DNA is TGTGCCAGCAGCGGCGAGCTCACAGATACGCAGTATTTT.

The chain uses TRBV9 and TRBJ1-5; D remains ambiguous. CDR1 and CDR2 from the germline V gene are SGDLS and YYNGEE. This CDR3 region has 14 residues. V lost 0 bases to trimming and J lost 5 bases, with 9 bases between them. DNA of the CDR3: TGTGCCAGCAGCGTAGATCCTCGGGATCAGCCCCAGCATTTT. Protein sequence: CASSVDPRDQPQHF.

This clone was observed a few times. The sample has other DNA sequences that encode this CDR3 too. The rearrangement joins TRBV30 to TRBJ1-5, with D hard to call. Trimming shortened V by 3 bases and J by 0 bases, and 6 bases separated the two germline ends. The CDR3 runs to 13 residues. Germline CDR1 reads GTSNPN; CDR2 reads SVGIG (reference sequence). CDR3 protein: CAWRGVSNQPQHF. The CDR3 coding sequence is TGTGCCTGGAGGGGCGTTAGCAATCAGCCCCAGCATTTT.

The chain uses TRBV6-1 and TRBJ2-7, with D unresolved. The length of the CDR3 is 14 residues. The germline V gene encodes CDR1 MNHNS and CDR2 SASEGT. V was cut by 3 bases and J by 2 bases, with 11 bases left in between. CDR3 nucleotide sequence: TGTGCCAGCAGTGATCTTGGCAGGACCTACGAGCAGTACTTC. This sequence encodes CASSDLGRTYEQYF.

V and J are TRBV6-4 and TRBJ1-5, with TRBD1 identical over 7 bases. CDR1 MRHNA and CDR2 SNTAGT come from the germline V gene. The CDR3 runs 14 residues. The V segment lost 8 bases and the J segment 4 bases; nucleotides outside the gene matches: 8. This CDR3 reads CASRGTDMNQPQHF. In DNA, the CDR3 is TGTGCCAGCCGGGGGACAGATATGAATCAGCCCCAGCATTTT.

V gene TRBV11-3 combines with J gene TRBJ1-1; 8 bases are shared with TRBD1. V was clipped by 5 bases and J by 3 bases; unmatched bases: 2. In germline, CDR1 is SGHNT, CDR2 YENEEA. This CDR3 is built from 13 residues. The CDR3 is CASSADRDTEAFF. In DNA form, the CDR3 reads TGTGCCAGCAGCGCGGACAGGGACACTGAAGCTTTCTTT.

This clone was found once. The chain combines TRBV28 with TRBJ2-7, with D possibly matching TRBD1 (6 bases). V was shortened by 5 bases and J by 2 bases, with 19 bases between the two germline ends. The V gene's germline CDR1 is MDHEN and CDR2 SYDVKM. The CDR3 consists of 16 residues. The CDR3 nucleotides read TGTGCCAGCAGTATAAAAAGGACAGAGTGGGCCTACGAGCAGTACTTC. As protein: CASSIKRTEWAYEQYF.

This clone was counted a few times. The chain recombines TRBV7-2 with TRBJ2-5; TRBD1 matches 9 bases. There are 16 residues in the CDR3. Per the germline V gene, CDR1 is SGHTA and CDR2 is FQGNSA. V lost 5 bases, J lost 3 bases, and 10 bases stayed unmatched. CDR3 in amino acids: CASSPWTGVPEETQYF. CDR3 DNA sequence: TGTGCCAGCAGCCCGTGGACAGGGGTTCCTGAAGAGACCCAGTACTTC.

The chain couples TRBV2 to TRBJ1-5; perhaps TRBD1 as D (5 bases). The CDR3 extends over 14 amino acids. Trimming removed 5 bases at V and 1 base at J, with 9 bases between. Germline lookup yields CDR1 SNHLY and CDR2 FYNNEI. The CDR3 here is CASSQGLSNQPQHF. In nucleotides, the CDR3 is TGTGCCAGCAGTCAGGGACTAAGCAATCAGCCCCAGCATTTT.

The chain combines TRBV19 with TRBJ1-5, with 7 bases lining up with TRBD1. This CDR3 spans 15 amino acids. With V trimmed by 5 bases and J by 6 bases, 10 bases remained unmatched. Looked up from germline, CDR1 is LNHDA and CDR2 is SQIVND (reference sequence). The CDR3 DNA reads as TGTGCCAGTAGTGAACAGGGGAGTGGGTTTCAGCCCCAGCATTTT. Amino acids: CASSEQGSGFQPQHF.

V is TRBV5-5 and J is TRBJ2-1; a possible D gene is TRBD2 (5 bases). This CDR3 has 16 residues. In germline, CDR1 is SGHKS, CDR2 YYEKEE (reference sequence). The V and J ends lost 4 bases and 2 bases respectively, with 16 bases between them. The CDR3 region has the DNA TGTGCCAGCAGCGACGGAGGCCTATTCACCTACAATGAGCAGTTCTTC. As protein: CASSDGGLFTYNEQFF.

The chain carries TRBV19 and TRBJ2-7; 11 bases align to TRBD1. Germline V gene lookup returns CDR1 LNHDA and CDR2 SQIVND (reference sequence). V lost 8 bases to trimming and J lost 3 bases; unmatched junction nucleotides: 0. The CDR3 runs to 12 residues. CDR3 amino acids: CASGTGGYEQYF. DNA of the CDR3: TGTGCCAGTGGGACAGGGGGCTACGAGCAGTACTTC.

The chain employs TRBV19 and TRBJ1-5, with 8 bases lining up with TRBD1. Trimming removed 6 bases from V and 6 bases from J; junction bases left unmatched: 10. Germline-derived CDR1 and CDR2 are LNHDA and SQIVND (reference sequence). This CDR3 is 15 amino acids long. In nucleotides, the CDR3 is TGTGCCAGTAGCAACGACAGGGGTCTAGGTCAGCCCCAGCATTTT. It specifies CASSNDRGLGQPQHF.

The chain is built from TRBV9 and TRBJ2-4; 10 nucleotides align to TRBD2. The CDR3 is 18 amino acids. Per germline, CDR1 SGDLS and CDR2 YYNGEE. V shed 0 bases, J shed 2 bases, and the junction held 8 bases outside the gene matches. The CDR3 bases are TGTGCCAGCAGCGTAGGAATAGCGGGGGGCCGGACCAAAAACATTCAGTACTTC. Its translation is CASSVGIAGGRTKNIQYF.

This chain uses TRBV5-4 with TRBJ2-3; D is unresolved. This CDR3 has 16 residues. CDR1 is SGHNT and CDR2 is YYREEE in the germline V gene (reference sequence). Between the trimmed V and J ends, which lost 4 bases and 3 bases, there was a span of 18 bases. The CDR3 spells CASSTTSTPRTDTQYF. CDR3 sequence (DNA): TGTGCCAGCAGCACTACCTCAACCCCCCGGACAGATACGCAGTATTTT.

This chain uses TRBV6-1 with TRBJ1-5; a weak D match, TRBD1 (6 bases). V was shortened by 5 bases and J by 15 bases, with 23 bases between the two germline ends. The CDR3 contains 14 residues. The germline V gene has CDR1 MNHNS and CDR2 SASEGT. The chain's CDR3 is CASSTPGHLPRGHF. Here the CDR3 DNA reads TGTGCCAGCAGTACCCCGGGACACCTTCCTCGGGGGCATTTT.

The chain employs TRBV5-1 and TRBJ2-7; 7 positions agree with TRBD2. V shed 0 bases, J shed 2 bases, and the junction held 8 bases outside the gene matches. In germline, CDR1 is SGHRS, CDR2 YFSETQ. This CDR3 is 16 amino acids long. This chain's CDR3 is CASSLGEGRRPYEQYF. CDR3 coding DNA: TGCGCCAGCAGCTTGGGGGAGGGCAGAAGACCCTACGAGCAGTACTTC.